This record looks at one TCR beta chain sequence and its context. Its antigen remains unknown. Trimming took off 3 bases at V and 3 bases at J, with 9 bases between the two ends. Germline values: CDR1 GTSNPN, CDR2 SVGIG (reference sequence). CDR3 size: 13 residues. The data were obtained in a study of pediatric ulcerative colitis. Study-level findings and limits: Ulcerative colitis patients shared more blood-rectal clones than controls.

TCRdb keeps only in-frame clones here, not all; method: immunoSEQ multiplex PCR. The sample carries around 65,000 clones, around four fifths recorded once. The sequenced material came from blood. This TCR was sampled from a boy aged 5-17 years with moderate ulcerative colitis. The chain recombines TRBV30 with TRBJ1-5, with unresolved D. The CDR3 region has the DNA TGTGCCTGGAGCAAAACCGACAATCAGCCCCAGCATTTT. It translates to CAWSKTDNQPQHF.